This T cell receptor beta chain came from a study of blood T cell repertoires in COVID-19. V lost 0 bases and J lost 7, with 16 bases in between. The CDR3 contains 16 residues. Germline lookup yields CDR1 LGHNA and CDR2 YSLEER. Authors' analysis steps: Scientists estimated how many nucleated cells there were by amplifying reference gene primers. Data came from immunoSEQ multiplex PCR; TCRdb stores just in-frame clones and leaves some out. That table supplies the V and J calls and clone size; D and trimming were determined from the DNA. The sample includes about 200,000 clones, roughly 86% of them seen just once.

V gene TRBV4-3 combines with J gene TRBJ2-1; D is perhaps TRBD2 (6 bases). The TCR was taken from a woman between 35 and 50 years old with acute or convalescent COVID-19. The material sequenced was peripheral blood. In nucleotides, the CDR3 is TGCGCCAGCAGCCAAGAAGATATTGGGGGAGGAAATGAGCAGTTCTTC. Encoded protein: CASSQEDIGGGNEQFF.